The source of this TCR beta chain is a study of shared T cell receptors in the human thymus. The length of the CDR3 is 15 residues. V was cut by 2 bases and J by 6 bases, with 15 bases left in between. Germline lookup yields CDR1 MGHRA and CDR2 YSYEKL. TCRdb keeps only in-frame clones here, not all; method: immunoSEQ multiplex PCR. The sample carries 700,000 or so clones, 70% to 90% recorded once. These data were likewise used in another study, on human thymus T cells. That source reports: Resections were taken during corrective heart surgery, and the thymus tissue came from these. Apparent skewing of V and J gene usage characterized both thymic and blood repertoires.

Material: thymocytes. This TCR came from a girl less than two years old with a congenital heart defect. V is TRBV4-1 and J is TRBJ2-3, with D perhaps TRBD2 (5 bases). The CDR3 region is CASSQRAGSRDTQYF. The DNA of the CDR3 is TGCGCCAGCAGCCAACGCGCTGGGAGCCGGGATACGCAGTATTTT.